A selection of T cell receptor beta chains follows, all from one sample in a study of chemoradiotherapy in HPV16-positive cancers. Clones were read by immunoSEQ multiplex PCR, and TCRdb kept only the in-frame ones, dropping some. The sample has 9,500 to 15,000 clones, approximately 78% seen once. The sample was collected from a patient who underwent chemoradiotherapy. The receptors were gathered from a human donor with HPV-associated anogenital cancer. CDR3s include the opening cysteine and the closing phenylalanine or tryptophan. The order of the fields is J gene, clone size, V gene, D gene, CDR3 DNA, CDR3 protein. D genes are given only for firm matches. Clone size, where shown, is once, few, many, or a class for clones that have expanded.

>TRBJ2-5|NA|TRBV12-5|NA
TGTGCTAGTGTCGGATCTGTCGGCAGCCACCGAGAGACCCAGTACTTC
CASVGSVGSHRETQYF
>TRBJ1-6|NA|TRBV5-5|NA
TGTGCCAGCAGCTTGGAGGGGAACTATAATTCACCCCTCCACTTT
CASSLEGNYNSPLHF
>TRBJ2-2|NA|TRBV13|NA
TGTGCCAGCAGCTTATTCGGAACCGGGGAGCTGTTTTTT
CASSLFGTGELFF
>TRBJ1-6|NA|TRBV20-1|NA
TGCAGTGCCTCCAACGGAGCCCTCCACTTT
CSASNGALHF
>TRBJ1-1|NA|TRBV4-3|TRBD1
TGCGCCAGCAGCCAAGCTGGACAGGGAGGGGCTGAAGCTTTCTTT
CASSQAGQGGAEAFF
>TRBJ2-1|few|TRBV4-3|NA
TGCGCCAGCAGCCCGGACGGGAGCAATGAGCAGTTCTTC
CASSPDGSNEQFF
>TRBJ1-6|NA|TRBV30|NA
TGTGCCTGGAGTCAGGGACAATCTAATTCACCCCTCCACTTT
CAWSQGQSNSPLHF
>TRBJ2-1|NA|TRBV7-2|NA
TGTGCCAGCAGCTTAGATGCCAGGCCCTACAATGAGCAGTTCTTC
CASSLDARPYNEQFF
>TRBJ2-1|NA|TRBV7-2|TRBD2
TGTGCCAGCAGCCTAGGACTAGCGGGGTACAATGAGCAGTTCTTC
CASSLGLAGYNEQFF
>TRBJ2-1|once|TRBV29-1|TRBD2
TGCAGCGGTACCCGGGGGGGTTATGGGAATGAGCAGTTCTTC
CSGTRGGYGNEQFF
>TRBJ2-7|NA|TRBV5-4|TRBD1
TGTGCCAGCAGCTTGGTAGGGACAGGGGTTCGCGAGCAGTACTTC
CASSLVGTGVREQYF
>TRBJ1-1|few|TRBV9|NA
TGTGCCAGCAGCTTGTCCACTGACAGAGAAGCTTTCTTT
CASSLSTDREAFF
>TRBJ2-7|NA|TRBV18|NA
TGTGCCAGCTCACCCGATACAGGGTCCTACGAGCAGTACTTC
CASSPDTGSYEQYF
>TRBJ2-1|NA|TRBV5-4|TRBD1
TGTGCCAGCAGCTCTCCCCGGTCGGGACAGGACAATGAGCAGTTCTTC
CASSSPRSGQDNEQFF
>TRBJ1-2|few|TRBV9|NA
TGTGCCAGCAGCGTTAGGCAGGGTTATGGCTACACCTTC
CASSVRQGYGYTF
>TRBJ1-3|NA|TRBV4-3|NA
TGCGCCAGCAGCCAAGATTGGGGCTTACTCTCTGGAAACACCATATATTTT
CASSQDWGLLSGNTIYF
>TRBJ2-3|NA|TRBV7-9|NA
TGTGCCAGCAGCTTAGAGGGGCGGAGCAAGGAGTATTTT
CASSLEGRSKEYF
>TRBJ1-4|NA|TRBV7-8|NA
TGTGCCAGCAGCGACCGTGAAAATGAAAAACTGTTTTTT
CASSDRENEKLFF
>TRBJ1-1|NA|TRBV9|NA
TGTGCCAGCAGCGTAGGCAGAGGGTCAACGAACACTGAAGCTTTCTTT
CASSVGRGSTNTEAFF
>TRBJ1-2|NA|TRBV10-3|TRBD1
TGTGCCATCAGTGAGCCCGGGACAGGTTCCTATGGCTACACCTTC
CAISEPGTGSYGYTF
>TRBJ2-2|NA|TRBV19|NA
TGTGCCAGTAGTATAGGCTCGTCAACCGGGGAGCTGTTTTTT
CASSIGSSTGELFF
>TRBJ2-5|once|TRBV13|NA
TGTGCCAGCAGCTCGTCCCAAGAGACCCAGTACTTC
CASSSSQETQYF
>TRBJ1-3|NA|TRBV9|NA
TGTGCCAGCAGCGCAGACGAGGGTACTGGAAACACCATATATTTT
CASSADEGTGNTIYF
>TRBJ2-7|NA|TRBV6-4|TRBD2
TGTGCCAGCAGTGAAAGCGGGGACTCCTACGAGCAGTACTTC
CASSESGDSYEQYF
>TRBJ1-2|NA|TRBV7-9|TRBD1
TGTGCCAGCAGCTATGGGACAGGGGGAGTGAGAGGCTACACCTTC
CASSYGTGGVRGYTF
>TRBJ1-6|NA|TRBV19|NA
TGTGCCAGTAGTCCCCTAAATTCACCCCTCCACTTT
CASSPLNSPLHF
>TRBJ2-7|NA|TRBV5-1|NA
TGCGCCAGCAGATCCGGGACGGTGTCCTACGAGCAGTACTTC
CASRSGTVSYEQYF
>TRBJ1-6|NA|TRBV6-1|TRBD1
TGTGCCAGCAGTCCCGGACAGGGGCGGTCACCCCTCCACTTT
CASSPGQGRSPLHF
>TRBJ1-1|few|TRBV12-5|NA
TGTGCTAGTGGCACCACAGGGCCTGAAGCTTTCTTT
CASGTTGPEAFF
>TRBJ1-3|NA|TRBV29-1|NA
TGCAGCGTTGACCGGGGGGACACCATATATTTT
CSVDRGDTIYF
>TRBJ1-1|NA|TRBV30|TRBD1
TGTGCCTGGAGTCTCCGGACAGGGGGGAACACTGAAGCTTTCTTT
CAWSLRTGGNTEAFF
>TRBJ2-2|NA|TRBV4-1|TRBD1
TGCGCCAGCAGCCCAAAAACAGGGGTCGTCACCGGGGAGCTGTTTTTT
CASSPKTGVVTGELFF
>TRBJ2-7|few|TRBV30|NA
TGTGCCTGGAGGACAGCTTACGAGCAGTACTTC
CAWRTAYEQYF
>TRBJ1-1|NA|TRBV5-1|NA
TGCGCCAGCAGCCCTGGGAGCGGGCTGGGCACTGAAGCTTTCTTT
CASSPGSGLGTEAFF
>TRBJ1-1|few|TRBV4-1|NA
TGCGCCAGCAGCCAGGGGCCGGGCACTGAAGCTTTCTTT
CASSQGPGTEAFF
>TRBJ1-2|NA|TRBV7-9|NA
TGTGCCAGCAGCTCGGCTACAGGCCTTGACTATGGCTACACCTTC
CASSSATGLDYGYTF
>TRBJ1-1|NA|TRBV21-1|NA
TGTGCCAGCAGCAAAGTGAACAGGGAGAACACTGAAGCTTTCTTT
CASSKVNRENTEAFF
>TRBJ1-2|few|TRBV29-1|NA
TGCAGCGTTCTGACAGGCGACTATGGCTACACCTTC
CSVLTGDYGYTF
>TRBJ1-4|NA|TRBV15|TRBD1
TGTGCCACCAGCCAGCGGACAGGACCTGAAAAACTGTTTTTT
CATSQRTGPEKLFF
>TRBJ1-2|NA|TRBV5-6|NA
TGTGCCAGCAGCTCCGCCAAGGGCCTTGGCGATGGCTACACCTTC
CASSSAKGLGDGYTF
>TRBJ1-1|NA|TRBV18|NA
TGTGCCAGCTCACCAGGGATGAACACTGAAGCTTTCTTT
CASSPGMNTEAFF
>TRBJ1-2|NA|TRBV5-1|NA
TGCGCCAGCAGCTTGAGACAGGCCAACTATGGCTACACCTTC
CASSLRQANYGYTF
>TRBJ2-7|once|TRBV6-5|NA
TGTGCCAGCAGTTACTCAGCAGAGGGCTACGAGCAGTACTTC
CASSYSAEGYEQYF
>TRBJ1-2|NA|TRBV5-6|NA
TGTGCCAGCAGCCTCCGACAGACTATTGCTAACTATGGCTACACCTTC
CASSLRQTIANYGYTF
>TRBJ2-7|NA|TRBV30|TRBD1
TGTGCCTGGAGTGGGGCAACAGGGGGAACCTACGAGCAGTACTTC
CAWSGATGGTYEQYF
>TRBJ1-1|NA|TRBV11-3|NA
TGTGCCAGCAGCTCCCGCCCACAGAACACTGAAGCTTTCTTT
CASSSRPQNTEAFF
>TRBJ1-5|NA|TRBV19|NA
TGTGCCACCGACTCGGGGCGCTTCAATCAGCCCCAGCATTTT
CATDSGRFNQPQHF
>TRBJ2-3|NA|TRBV7-7|TRBD2
TGTGCTAGCAGCTTAGGTCTAGCGGGAGATACGCAGTATTTT
CASSLGLAGDTQYF
>TRBJ1-4|NA|TRBV4-3|NA
TGCGCCAGCAGCCAGGAGATGGGTACAGGAGGCGAAAAACTGTTTTTT
CASSQEMGTGGEKLFF
>TRBJ2-5|NA|TRBV11-3|TRBD2
TGTGCCAGCAGCTGGACTAGCGGTATATTGGAGACCCAGTACTTC
CASSWTSGILETQYF
>TRBJ2-3|NA|TRBV11-2|NA
TGTGCCAGCAGCTTAGATAAGGCAGATACGCAGTATTTT
CASSLDKADTQYF
>TRBJ2-6|NA|TRBV4-1|TRBD1
TGCGCCAGCAGCCAAGTTTTTATTGGACAGGGAAGTGGGGCCAACGTCCTGACTTTC
CASSQVFIGQGSGANVLTF
>TRBJ1-6|once|TRBV6-5|TRBD1
TGTGCCAGCAGTCCTTACAGGGGTAGTTCACCCCTCCACTTT
CASSPYRGSSPLHF
>TRBJ2-7|NA|TRBV9|NA
TGTGCCAGCAGCGACGGACTTCCCTACGAGCAGTACTTC
CASSDGLPYEQYF
>TRBJ1-1|NA|TRBV18|NA
TGTGCCAGCTCACTTTCCGACCCGGGTCTCGGCACTGAAGCTTTCTTT
CASSLSDPGLGTEAFF